The 21 T cell receptor beta chains listed next were all sequenced from one sample in a study of OX40 agonist ivuxolimab in advanced cancers. Sequencing used immunoSEQ multiplex PCR; TCRdb keeps in-frame clones, though not all of them. The table lists almost 50,000 clones, about four fifths of them singletons. This sample comprised CD4+ or CD8+ T cells sorted from blood, obtained in a trial of the OX40 agonist ivuxolimab. These receptors were obtained from an adult with an advanced solid tumor such as melanoma, head and neck, liver or kidney cancer.

This clone has a single count. The chain combines TRBV5-6 with TRBJ2-1, with 10 bases lining up with TRBD2. Trimming took 0 bases from V and 4 from J; bases not matched to a gene: 7. CDR3 size: 17 residues. Germline V gene data show CDR1 as SGHDT and CDR2 as YYEEEE. The CDR3 spells CASSLELAGDLYNEQFF. The CDR3 nucleotides are TGTGCCAGCAGCTTGGAGCTAGCGGGGGACCTATACAATGAGCAGTTCTTC.

This clone was detected a few times. This sequence joins TRBV27 and TRBJ2-1; TRBD2 aligns across 14 bases. The CDR3 is made up of 15 amino acids. CDR1 is MNHEY and CDR2 is SMNVEV in the germline V gene (reference sequence). With 5 bases clipped from V and 7 bases from J, the junction kept 4 bases outside the gene matches. CDR3 sequence (DNA): TGTGCCAGCAGTCTGACTAGCGGGGGGGGGAATGAGCAGTTCTTC. Protein product: CASSLTSGGGNEQFF.

CDR3 loop: CASSRDLGDTEAFF. The DNA for the CDR3 is TGTGCCAGCAGTCGAGACCTTGGGGACACTGAAGCTTTCTTT. The genes are TRBV28 and TRBJ1-1; D gene ambiguous. The CDR3 totals 14 residues. Per germline, CDR1 MDHEN and CDR2 SYDVKM. V was trimmed by 5 bases and J by 3 bases, leaving 13 bases between them. Full variable domain (outside the CDR3, taken from reference TRBV28 and TRBJ1-1): DVKVTQSSRYLVKRTGEKVFLECVQDMDHENMFWYRQDPGLGLRLIYFSYDVKMKEKGDIPEGYSVSREKKERFSLILESASTNQTSMYLCASSRDLGDTEAFFGQGTRLTVV.

The J gene is TRBJ2-1, the V gene TRBV11-2, with 11 positions matching TRBD2. Looked up from germline, CDR1 is SGHAT and CDR2 is FQNNGV. There are 15 residues in the CDR3. V lost 5 bases to trimming and J lost 7 bases; unmatched junction nucleotides: 7. The CDR3 loop is CASSPGLAGENEQFF. Written as DNA, the CDR3 is TGTGCCAGCAGCCCCGGACTAGCGGGTGAAAATGAGCAGTTCTTC.

This clone was observed a handful of times. This sequence joins TRBV11-2 and TRBJ2-1; D perhaps matches TRBD2 (6 bases). The CDR3 runs to 17 residues. From germline, CDR1 is SGHAT and CDR2 FQNNGV. V was shortened by 4 bases and J by 8 bases, with 24 bases between the two germline ends. The CDR3 protein is CASSSQGEVPFTDEQFF. DNA for the CDR3: TGTGCCAGCAGCTCTCAAGGGGAGGTCCCATTCACGGATGAGCAGTTCTTC.

The sample holds a few counts of this clone. This same CDR3 is encoded by further DNA sequences in the sample. This sequence joins TRBV7-9 and TRBJ1-1; D is undetermined. The CDR3 runs to 13 residues. Germline loops: CDR1 SEHNR, CDR2 FQNEAQ (reference sequence). V shed 1 base and J shed 5 bases, with 8 bases lying between them. CDR3 DNA: TGTGCCAGCAGCTTAGGATCAGGTACTGAAGCTTTCTTT. The encoded protein is CASSLGSGTEAFF.

The chain couples TRBV4-2 to TRBJ2-7; D gene ambiguous. Germline loops: CDR1 LGHNA, CDR2 YNFKEQ. Deletions cut 3 bases from V and 2 bases from J, with 8 bases between. This CDR3 contains 13 residues. CDR3 sequence reads: CASSQQRTYEQYF. In DNA form, the CDR3 reads TGTGCCAGCAGCCAGCAGCGAACCTACGAGCAGTACTTC.

The sample holds one count of this clone. The chain couples TRBV4-1 to TRBJ2-2; 7 bases line up with TRBD1. The germline V gene encodes CDR1 MGHRA and CDR2 YSYEKL. This CDR3 is built from 17 residues. After removal of 1 base from V and 1 base from J, the junction contained 6 bases not matched to a gene. CDR3 loop: CASSQALQGLNTGELFF. The DNA for the CDR3 is TGCGCCAGCAGCCAAGCCCTACAGGGGCTGAACACCGGGGAGCTGTTTTTT.

The chain couples TRBV5-5 to TRBJ1-4; no clear D gene. This CDR3 is built from 13 residues. CDR1 is SGHKS, CDR2 YYEKEE, per germline (reference sequence). The germline V and J ends were trimmed by 0 bases and 7 bases, with 7 bases remaining between them. The CDR3 region has the DNA TGTGCCAGCAGCTTGGGTGGGCCTGAAAAACTGTTTTTT. Amino acids: CASSLGGPEKLFF.

This chain uses TRBV27 with TRBJ1-6, with 10 positions matching TRBD1. Trimming took 1 base from V and 10 from J; bases not matched to a gene: 7. This CDR3 contains 16 residues. The germline CDR1 and CDR2 sequences are MNHEY and SMNVEV (reference sequence). The CDR3 region is CASSLLSTGGPSPLHF. CDR3 bases: TGTGCCAGCAGTTTATTATCGACAGGGGGCCCATCACCCCTCCACTTT.

This clone came up a few times. V gene TRBV7-6 combines with J gene TRBJ2-7, with D unresolved. Germline CDR1 reads SGHVS; CDR2 reads FNYEAQ. This CDR3 comprises 13 residues. V gave up 5 bases and J gave up 3 bases, with 11 bases separating them. The DNA for the CDR3 is TGTGCCAGCAGCGAAGGAACGGACTACGAGCAGTACGTC. It yields the protein CASSEGTDYEQYV.

This clone was seen once. The chain is built from TRBV28 and TRBJ2-3, with a tentative D call TRBD2 (5 bases). The CDR3 extends over 16 amino acids. Deletions cut 3 bases from V and 1 base from J, with 14 bases between. Germline CDR1 is MDHEN and CDR2 is SYDVKM. In nucleotides, the CDR3 is TGTGCCAGCAGTTTCTTGAACGTCGGGGGCACAGATACGCAGTATTTT. Translation: CASSFLNVGGTDTQYF.

This sequence joins TRBV27 and TRBJ2-7; the D gene is possibly TRBD2 (6 bases). Germline-derived CDR1 and CDR2 are MNHEY and SMNVEV (reference sequence). Between the trimmed V and J ends, which lost 8 bases and 1 base, there was a span of 9 bases. CDR3 length equals 12 residues. The CDR3 spells CASGGFSYEQYF. The CDR3 DNA sequence: TGTGCCAGCGGAGGGTTTTCCTACGAGCAGTACTTC.

V gene TRBV28 combines with J gene TRBJ1-1; D perhaps matches TRBD1 (6 bases). Trimming removed 2 bases from V and 0 bases from J, with 10 bases in between. Germline-derived CDR1 and CDR2 are MDHEN and SYDVKM. The CDR3 is 15 amino acids. The DNA of the CDR3 is TGTGCCAGCAGTTTAGTGGGGGGCCTGAACACTGAAGCTTTCTTT. Translated: CASSLVGGLNTEAFF. Complete variable domain (other parts from reference TRBV28 and TRBJ1-1): DVKVTQSSRYLVKRTGEKVFLECVQDMDHENMFWYRQDPGLGLRLIYFSYDVKMKEKGDIPEGYSVSREKKERFSLILESASTNQTSMYLCASSLVGGLNTEAFFGQGTRLTVV.

The chain has TRBV6-5 and TRBJ1-1; no definite D call. Trimming pared 0 bases from V and 6 bases from J, leaving 11 bases between. This CDR3 has 14 amino acids. Per the germline V gene, CDR1 is MNHEY and CDR2 is SVGAGI. CDR3 sequence: CASSYSSGVAEAFF. The DNA for the CDR3 is TGTGCCAGCAGTTACTCGTCCGGGGTCGCTGAAGCTTTCTTT.

The chain couples TRBV5-4 to TRBJ2-7, with unresolved D. Trimming left V 4 bases short and J 4 bases short, with 12 bases between. Germline V CDR1 and CDR2: SGHNT, YYREEE (reference sequence). The CDR3 length is 13 residues. Here the CDR3 DNA reads TGTGCCAGCAGCCTACGCGGAGCGTACGAGCAGTACTTC. It encodes CASSLRGAYEQYF.

The CDR3: CASSPSDTNQPQHF. The CDR3 DNA is TGTGCCAGTTCCCCGTCCGATACTAATCAGCCCCAGCATTTT. The J gene is TRBJ1-5, the V gene TRBV6-5; D unresolved. The CDR3 has 14 residues. With 9 bases removed from V and 4 bases from J, the gap between germline ends came to 16 bases. Germline V CDR1 and CDR2: MNHEY, SVGAGI.

The gene calls are TRBV2 and TRBJ2-7, with TRBD1 identical over 7 bases. Germline V gene sequence: CDR1 SNHLY, CDR2 FYNNEI. The CDR3 loop spans 13 amino acids. Germline trimming cut 4 bases from V and 0 bases from J; bases unmatched to any gene: 0. The CDR3 region is CASSGDSSYEQYV. DNA for the CDR3: TGTGCCAGCAGTGGGGACAGCTCCTACGAGCAGTACGTC.

The rearrangement joins TRBV7-2 to TRBJ2-2; no clear D. Per the germline V gene, CDR1 is SGHTA and CDR2 is FQGNSA. This CDR3 comprises 14 residues. The V end lost 3 bases, the J end lost 5 bases, and 10 bases lay between the germline ends. CDR3 bases: TGTGCCAGCAGCTTGACGGGTACTACCGGGGAGCTGTTTTTT. Translating it yields CASSLTGTTGELFF.

V usage is TRBV7-8 and J usage is TRBJ2-2; D is uncertain. In germline, CDR1 is SGHVS, CDR2 FQNEAQ. The CDR3 has 15 amino acids. V dropped 1 base and J dropped 4 bases, with 10 bases sitting between them. The CDR3 loop is CASSLGGIATGELFF. In DNA, the CDR3 is TGTGCCAGCAGCTTAGGTGGGATCGCCACCGGGGAGCTGTTTTTT.

This rearrangement joins TRBV4-1 to TRBJ2-7; 7 bases map to TRBD1. V trimming: 0 bases; J trimming: 7 bases; junction bases outside the gene matches: 3. The CDR3 loop spans 13 amino acids. Per germline, CDR1 MGHRA and CDR2 YSYEKL. As DNA, the CDR3 is TGCGCCAGCAGCCAAGATCCGGGACAGGAGCAGTACGTC. Amino acids: CASSQDPGQEQYV.